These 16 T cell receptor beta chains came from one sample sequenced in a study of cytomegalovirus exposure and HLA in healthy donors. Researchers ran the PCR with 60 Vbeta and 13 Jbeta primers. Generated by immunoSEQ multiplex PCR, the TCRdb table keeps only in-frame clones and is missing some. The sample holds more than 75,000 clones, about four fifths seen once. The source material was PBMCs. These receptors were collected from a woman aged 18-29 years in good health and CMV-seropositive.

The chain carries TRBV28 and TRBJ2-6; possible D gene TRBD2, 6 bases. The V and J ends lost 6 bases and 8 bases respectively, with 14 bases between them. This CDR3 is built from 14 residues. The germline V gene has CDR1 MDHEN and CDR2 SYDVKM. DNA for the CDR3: TGTGCCAGCAGCGGGAGAAGGATGCCCAACGTCCTGACTTTC. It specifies CASSGRRMPNVLTF.

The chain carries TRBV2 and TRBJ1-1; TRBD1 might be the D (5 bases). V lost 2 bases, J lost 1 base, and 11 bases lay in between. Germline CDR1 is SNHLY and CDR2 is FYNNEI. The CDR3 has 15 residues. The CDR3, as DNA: TGTGCCAGCAGTGAATGGGGGGGAAGGAACACTGAAGCTTTCTTT. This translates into CASSEWGGRNTEAFF.

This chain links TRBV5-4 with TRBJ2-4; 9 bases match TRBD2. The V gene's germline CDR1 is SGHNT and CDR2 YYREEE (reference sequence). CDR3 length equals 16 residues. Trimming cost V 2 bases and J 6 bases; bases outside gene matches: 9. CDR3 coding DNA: TGTGCCAGCAGCTTCACATTAATAGCGGGGGCAAACATTCAGTACTTC. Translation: CASSFTLIAGANIQYF.

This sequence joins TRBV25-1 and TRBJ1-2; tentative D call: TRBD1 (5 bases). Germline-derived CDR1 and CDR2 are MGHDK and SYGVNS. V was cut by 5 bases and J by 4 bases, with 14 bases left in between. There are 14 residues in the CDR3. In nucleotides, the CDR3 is TGTGCCAGCAGTAGAAGGGGCTCGGCCTATGGCTACACCTTC. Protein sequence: CASSRRGSAYGYTF.

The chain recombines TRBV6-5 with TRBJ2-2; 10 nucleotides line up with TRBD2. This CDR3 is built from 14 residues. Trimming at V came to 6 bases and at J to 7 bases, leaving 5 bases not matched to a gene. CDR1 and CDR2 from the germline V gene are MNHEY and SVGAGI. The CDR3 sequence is CASRRLAGDGELFF. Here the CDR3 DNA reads TGTGCCAGCAGGCGCCTAGCGGGAGACGGGGAGCTGTTTTTT.

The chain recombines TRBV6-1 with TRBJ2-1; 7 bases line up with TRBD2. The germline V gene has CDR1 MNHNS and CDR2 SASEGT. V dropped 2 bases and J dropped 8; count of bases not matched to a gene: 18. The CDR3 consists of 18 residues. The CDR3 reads CASSEPGGGTVVYDEQFF. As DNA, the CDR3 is TGTGCCAGCAGTGAACCCGGGGGAGGGACGGTAGTATACGATGAGCAGTTCTTC.

In DNA, the CDR3 is TGTGCCAGCAGTCCGGACAGGGAGTTTGACGAGCAGTACTTC. It yields the protein CASSPDREFDEQYF. J is TRBJ2-7 and V is TRBV2; 8 nucleotides match TRBD1. Germline CDR1 SNHLY, CDR2 FYNNEI. The V gene end was trimmed by 5 bases and the J gene end by 5 bases; junction bases not matched to a gene: 8. The CDR3 contains 14 residues. Full variable domain (missing parts from reference TRBV2 and TRBJ2-7): EPEVTQTPSHQVTQMGQEVILRCVPISNHLYFYWYRQILGQKVEFLVSFYNNEISEKSEIFDDQFSVERPDGSNFTLKIRSTKLEDSAMYFCASSPDREFDEQYFGPGTRLTVT.

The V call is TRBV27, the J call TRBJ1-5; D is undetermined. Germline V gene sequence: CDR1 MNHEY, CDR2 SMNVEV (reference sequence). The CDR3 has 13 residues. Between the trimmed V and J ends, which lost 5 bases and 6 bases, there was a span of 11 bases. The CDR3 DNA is TGTGCCAGCAGTCCGAAAGGAGGTCAGCCCCAGCATTTT. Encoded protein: CASSPKGGQPQHF.

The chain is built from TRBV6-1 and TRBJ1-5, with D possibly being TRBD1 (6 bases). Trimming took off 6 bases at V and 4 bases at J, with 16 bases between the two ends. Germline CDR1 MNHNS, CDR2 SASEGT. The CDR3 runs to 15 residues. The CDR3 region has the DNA TGTGCCAGCAGAAGAGAGGTGGGGGCAAATCAGCCCCAGCATTTT. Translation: CASRREVGANQPQHF.

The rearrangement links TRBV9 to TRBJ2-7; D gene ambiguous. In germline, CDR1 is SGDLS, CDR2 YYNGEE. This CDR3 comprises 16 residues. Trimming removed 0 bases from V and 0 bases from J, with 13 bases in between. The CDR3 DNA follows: TGTGCCAGCAGCGTAGCCGCGAGCGCGGTCTCCTACGAGCAGTACTTC. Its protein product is CASSVAASAVSYEQYF.

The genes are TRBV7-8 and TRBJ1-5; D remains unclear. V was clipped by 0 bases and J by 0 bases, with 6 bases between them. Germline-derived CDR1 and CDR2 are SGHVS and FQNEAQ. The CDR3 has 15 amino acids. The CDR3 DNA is TGTGCCAGCAGCTTAGCGGCGGATAGCAATCAGCCCCAGCATTTT. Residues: CASSLAADSNQPQHF.

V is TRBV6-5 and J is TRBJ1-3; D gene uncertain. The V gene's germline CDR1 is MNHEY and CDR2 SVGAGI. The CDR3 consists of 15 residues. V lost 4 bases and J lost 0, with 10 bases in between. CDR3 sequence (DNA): TGTGCCAGCAGTTCGAGGAGCAGCTCTGGAAACACCATATATTTT. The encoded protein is CASSSRSSSGNTIYF.

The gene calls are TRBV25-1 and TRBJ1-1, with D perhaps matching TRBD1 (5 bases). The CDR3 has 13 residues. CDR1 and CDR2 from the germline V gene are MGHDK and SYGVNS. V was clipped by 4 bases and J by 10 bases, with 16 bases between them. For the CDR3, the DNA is TGTGCCAGCAGTGCCCCCTTCAGGGTAACAGCTTTCTTT. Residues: CASSAPFRVTAFF.

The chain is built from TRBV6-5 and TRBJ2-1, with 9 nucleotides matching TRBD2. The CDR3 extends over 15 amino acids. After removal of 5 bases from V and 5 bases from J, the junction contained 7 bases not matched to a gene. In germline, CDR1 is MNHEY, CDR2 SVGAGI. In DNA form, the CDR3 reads TGTGCCAGCAGTAAGCTAGCGGGACGGAACAATGAGCAGTTCTTC. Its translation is CASSKLAGRNNEQFF.

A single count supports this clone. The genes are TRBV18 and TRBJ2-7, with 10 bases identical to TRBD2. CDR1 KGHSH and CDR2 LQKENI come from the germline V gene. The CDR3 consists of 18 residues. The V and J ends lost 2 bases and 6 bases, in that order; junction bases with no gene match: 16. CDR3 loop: CASSPGSSGGAVAREQYF. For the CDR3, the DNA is TGTGCCAGCTCACCAGGCTCCAGCGGGGGGGCCGTGGCTCGCGAGCAGTACTTC.

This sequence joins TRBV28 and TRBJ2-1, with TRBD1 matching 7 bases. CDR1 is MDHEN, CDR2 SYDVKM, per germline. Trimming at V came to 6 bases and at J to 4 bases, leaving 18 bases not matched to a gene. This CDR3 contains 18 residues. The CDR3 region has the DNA TGTGCCAGCAGCTCCGTCCCCCCGGGGCCAGGGGGATACAATGAGCAGTTCTTC. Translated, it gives CASSSVPPGPGGYNEQFF.